The TCR beta chain described here comes from a study of identical twins. Using its own MiXCR run on the 5' RACE reads, TCRdb lists one record per CDR3 protein. The data show hundreds of thousands of distinct CDR3 sequences, around 6.6% seen once. Germline CDR1 reads SGDLS; CDR2 reads YYNGEE. The CDR3 spans 14 residues. The J segment lost 5 bases and the V segment lost 5 bases, leaving 5 bases of the junction unmatched. These same records also appear under a second study, on yellow fever vaccine responses in identical twins. That report notes: Reportedly, the T cell response mounted by twins to vaccine seemed partly convergent, partly personalized.

The sequence derives from a woman younger than 35 in good health. Sequences were obtained from memory (CD45RO+) T cells sorted from blood. The chain joins TRBV9 to TRBJ2-1, with 9 bases fitting TRBD1. The CDR3 region is CASRGTGRHNEQFF. In nucleotides, the CDR3 is TGTGCCAGCAGAGGGACAGGGAGGCACAATGAGCAGTTCTTC.